The present entry profiles one TCR beta chain with its context. Antigen specificity is unknown. The data were taken from a study of cytomegalovirus exposure and HLA in healthy donors. General observations from the study: In a later analysis, several top co-occurrence clusters appeared linked to parvovirus B19, influenza, CMV and Epstein-Barr virus. Researchers reported in a later analysis that a missense DCLRE1C variant was tied to TCR beta V- and J-gene trimming.

PCR used 60 Vbeta primers and 13 Jbeta primers. As handled by the study authors: Per a later analysis, the number of unique TCR beta chains was approximately 73 million, of which about 10 million were shared. Sequenced by immunoSEQ multiplex PCR; TCRdb stores in-frame clones only, minus some. V and J calls and clone size are those listed in that table; D and trimming were worked out from the DNA. Of more than 140,000 clones in the sample, roughly 77% were seen once. Trimming removed 4 bases from V and 9 bases from J; junction bases left unmatched: 6. Germline assignment: CDR1 SGDLS and CDR2 YYNGEE. The CDR3 totals 15 residues. Healthy donors of bone marrow made up the group.

The chain recombines TRBV9 with TRBJ2-3, with 15 bases fitting TRBD2. This clonotype was obtained from a middle-aged man in good health and CMV-seronegative. The specimen was PBMCs. In nucleotides, the CDR3 is TGTGCCAGCAGCCCCCGGACTAGCGGGGGGGCCACGCAGTATTTT. This sequence encodes CASSPRTSGGATQYF.